The 10 T cell receptor beta chains below all came from one sample that was sequenced in a study of blood T cell repertoires in COVID-19. This table comes from immunoSEQ multiplex PCR, and its TCRdb copy is limited to in-frame clones, with some not included. This table has roughly 80,000 clones, over 75% appearing once. The sample taken for sequencing was peripheral blood. Source of these receptors: a human donor in a cohort sampled during active COVID-19.

The rearrangement links TRBV18 to TRBJ2-7; a weak D match, TRBD2 (6 bases). Per the germline V gene, CDR1 is KGHSH and CDR2 is LQKENI. This CDR3 comprises 13 residues. Trimming stripped 5 bases from V and 0 bases from J, with 8 bases between. CDR3 DNA sequence: TGTGCCAGCTCAGACGGGAGCTCCTACGAGCAGTACTTC. It yields the protein CASSDGSSYEQYF.

The CDR3: CASSPPAGLLNSPLHF. CDR3 in DNA: TGTGCCAGCTCACCACCTGCAGGGCTACTCAATTCACCCCTCCACTTT. The genes are TRBV18 and TRBJ1-6; weak D call: TRBD1 (5 bases). Trimming stripped 0 bases from V and 7 bases from J, with 13 bases between. The CDR3 length is 16 residues. Germline CDR1 and CDR2: KGHSH and LQKENI.

The V call is TRBV9, the J call TRBJ1-2; 7 bases line up with TRBD1. The length of the CDR3 is 13 residues. The J segment lost 8 bases and the V segment lost 2 bases, leaving 6 bases of the junction unmatched. From germline, CDR1 is SGDLS and CDR2 YYNGEE. This CDR3 is CASSVPGTEGYTF. The CDR3 DNA sequence: TGTGCCAGCAGCGTCCCAGGGACAGAGGGCTACACCTTC.

The rearrangement joins TRBV6-1 to TRBJ2-7; a weak D match, TRBD2 (5 bases). The CDR3 has 16 residues. The germline V and J ends were trimmed by 2 bases and 3 bases, with 17 bases remaining between them. CDR1 MNHNS and CDR2 SASEGT come from the germline V gene. CDR3 loop: CASSESGGSLHYEQYF. CDR3 bases: TGTGCCAGCAGTGAAAGTGGTGGGAGCCTCCACTACGAGCAGTACTTC.

This chain connects TRBV6-5 to TRBJ2-1; the match to TRBD1 covers 10 bases. V gave up 3 bases and J gave up 8 bases; unmatched junction bases: 4. This CDR3 region has 14 residues. Per germline, CDR1 MNHEY and CDR2 SVGAGI. CDR3 in DNA: TGTGCCAGCAGTTATCGGGACAGGGGCTATGAGCAGTTCTTC. Its translation: CASSYRDRGYEQFF.

The rearrangement links TRBV7-3 to TRBJ1-1, with TRBD1 matching over 7 bases. This CDR3 has 14 residues. V shed 5 bases and J 5 bases; nucleotides not matched to a gene: 8. Germline CDR1 SGHTA, CDR2 FQGTGA. CDR3 sequence: CASSTSGGQTEAFF. The CDR3 bases are TGTGCCAGCAGCACCTCAGGGGGACAGACTGAAGCTTTCTTT.

The V call is TRBV3-1 (or the pseudogene TRBV3-2), the J call TRBJ1-5, with 11 bases identical to TRBD1. Germline lookup yields CDR1 LGHDT and CDR2 YNNKEL (reference sequence). The trim removed 1 base at V and 4 bases at J, leaving 3 bases unmatched. The CDR3 is 16 amino acids. CDR3 in DNA: TGTGCCAGCAGCCAAGGGGGGACAGGGGGAAATCAGCCCCAGCATTTT. This encodes CASSQGGTGGNQPQHF.

The J gene is TRBJ2-3, the V gene TRBV28; 14 positions agree with TRBD2. This CDR3 comprises 16 residues. Germline-derived CDR1 and CDR2 are MDHEN and SYDVKM. Germline trimming cut 6 bases from V and 2 bases from J; bases unmatched to any gene: 4. The CDR3 DNA reads TGTGCCAGCAGAAGGACTAGCGGGGGGACCACAGATACGCAGTATTTT. Translation gives CASRRTSGGTTDTQYF.

V and J are TRBV14 and TRBJ2-7; perhaps TRBD1 as D (5 bases). Germline CDR1 is SGHDN and CDR2 is FVKESK. This CDR3 contains 12 residues. The V end was cut by 6 bases, the J end by 6 bases, with 12 bases between. CDR3 residues: CASSQTGFEQYF. The CDR3, as DNA: TGTGCCAGCAGTCAAACAGGTTTCGAGCAGTACTTC.

The chain employs TRBV11-2 and TRBJ2-7, with D possibly being TRBD2 (6 bases). Looked up from germline, CDR1 is SGHAT and CDR2 is FQNNGV. The CDR3 sequence is 16 residues long. The ends were cut back, 1 base at V and 5 bases at J, with 18 bases in the middle. The CDR3 nucleotides read TGTGCCAGCAGCTTAGGGCGGGGAAGAAACCTAGACGAGCAGTACTTC. Its protein is CASSLGRGRNLDEQYF.